This T cell receptor beta chain was obtained from a study of cytomegalovirus exposure and HLA in healthy donors. Overall study results and limits: In a later analysis, TCR beta V- and J-gene trimming showed a link to a missense DCLRE1C variant. TRBV6-2, TRBV6-3 and some other V segments were excluded as indistinguishable.

With 60 Vbeta and 13 Jbeta primers, the PCR was carried out. Clones were read by immunoSEQ multiplex PCR, and TCRdb kept only the in-frame ones, dropping some. The top ten hold 0.6% to 0.9% of the sample, which has some 150,000 clones, over 60% seen once. As to this clone: Antigen unknown.

The study sampled nominally healthy donors, though unrecorded immune exposures were likely. V was pared by 5 bases and J by 1 base, with 13 bases between. This CDR3 comprises 15 residues. Looked up from germline, CDR1 is SGHNT and CDR2 is YENEEA. The origin of this receptor is a female donor in good health and CMV-seronegative. The specimen was PBMCs. The V call is TRBV11-3, the J call TRBJ2-3; perhaps TRBD2 as D (5 bases). CDR3 coding DNA: TGTGCCAGCAGCCCTCGGGGTGTCGGCACAGATACGCAGTATTTT. Translation gives CASSPRGVGTDTQYF.